One and the same sample provided the 27 T cell receptor beta chains below, sequenced in a study of T-cell reconstitution after alpha-beta-depleted transplantation in children. Unique molecular identifiers were built into the TCRbeta library. TCRdb fed the PCR reads into MiXCR, producing one record per CDR3 protein. Of about 870,000 distinct CDR3 sequences listed, roughly 15% were seen once; the top ten hold about 5%. The sequenced sample was PBMCs, mostly from graft donor cells, obtained 360 days after TCRalphabeta/CD19-depleted stem cell transplant. These receptors were obtained from a male patient under 18 who had a stem cell transplant for acute lymphoblastic leukemia, so the T cells may come from the graft donor.

The rearrangement joins TRBV12-3 or TRBV12-4 to TRBJ2-2; D is unresolved. There are 18 residues in the CDR3. Trimming shortened V by 4 bases and J by 2 bases, and 20 bases separated the two germline ends. Here the CDR3 DNA reads TGTGCCAGCAGTTCGACCTGGCCCCCTCCGGAAAACACCGGGGAGCTGTTTTTT. Translated: CASSSTWPPPENTGELFF.

This clonotype has more than one count but fewer than ten. This chain links TRBV6-6 with TRBJ2-4, with D possibly being TRBD1 (6 bases). CDR1 is MNHNY, CDR2 SVGAGI, per germline (reference sequence). Deletions cut 10 bases from V and 8 bases from J, with 15 bases between. CDR3 size: 12 residues. CDR3 in amino acids: CATHKGDDIQYF. CDR3 DNA: TGTGCCACCCACAAGGGGGATGACATTCAGTACTTC.

The CDR3 nucleotides read TGCAGTGCTAGAGATTCTCCGGGACTCTTCCCTAGCACAGATACGCAGTATTTT. The encoded protein is CSARDSPGLFPSTDTQYF. The V call is TRBV20-1, the J call TRBJ2-3, with a weak D call TRBD2 (6 bases). This CDR3 has 18 residues. The germline V and J ends were trimmed by 0 bases and 0 bases, with 19 bases remaining between them. In germline, CDR1 is DFQATT, CDR2 SNEGSKA (reference sequence).

The chain carries TRBV10-3 and TRBJ2-1, with TRBD2 matching 12 bases. Germline-derived CDR1 and CDR2 are ENHRY and SYGVKD. Trimming took 1 base from V and 4 from J; bases not matched to a gene: 8. This CDR3 comprises 18 residues. The CDR3 loop is CAISEFLLAGGRYNEQFF. CDR3 bases: TGTGCCATCAGTGAGTTCCTTCTAGCGGGAGGGAGGTACAATGAGCAGTTCTTC.

The rearrangement joins TRBV5-1 to TRBJ2-1; D is unresolved. Germline CDR1 SGHRS, CDR2 YFSETQ. Trimming removed 4 bases at V and 8 bases at J, with 19 bases between. The CDR3 has 15 residues. The CDR3 region has the DNA TGCGCCAGCAGCCAGAAGGCCGGGCGCCCCCATGAGCAGTTCTTC. Its translation is CASSQKAGRPHEQFF.

This clonotype was counted a few times. The chain is built from TRBV7-9 and TRBJ2-1; 9 positions agree with TRBD2. V lost 6 bases, J lost 10 bases, and 7 bases stayed unmatched. The germline V gene has CDR1 SEHNR and CDR2 FQNEAQ (reference sequence). The CDR3 is made up of 13 amino acids. The CDR3 loop reads CASSHIAGAEQFF. The CDR3 DNA follows: TGTGCCAGCAGTCATATAGCGGGAGCGGAGCAGTTCTTC.

V and J are TRBV24-1 and TRBJ2-7; D might be TRBD1 or TRBD2, each matching 5 bases. The CDR3 length is 13 residues. V lost 3 bases and J 3 bases, leaving 8 bases between the germline ends. CDR1 and CDR2 from the germline V gene are KGHDR and SFDVKD. Here the CDR3 reads CATSDGGIYEQYF. CDR3 nucleotides: TGTGCCACCAGTGATGGGGGAATCTACGAGCAGTACTTC.

This clonotype came up a few times. V gene TRBV9 combines with J gene TRBJ2-5; D not resolved. Germline V lookup: CDR1 SGDLS, CDR2 YYNGEE. V was clipped by 0 bases and J by 2 bases, with 11 bases between them. The CDR3 length is 15 residues. In DNA form, the CDR3 reads TGTGCCAGCAGCGTAGGCCCCTACGTTCAAGAGACCCAGTACTTC. This encodes CASSVGPYVQETQYF. Full variable domain (outside the CDR3, taken from reference TRBV9 and TRBJ2-5): DSGVTQTPKHLITATGQRVTLRCSPRSGDLSVYWYQQSLDQGLQFLIQYYNGEERAKGNILERFSAQQFPDLHSELNLSSLELGDSALYFCASSVGPYVQETQYFGPGTRLLVL.

This chain joins TRBV7-6 and TRBJ2-1; tentatively, D is TRBD1 or TRBD2 (6 bases each). Trimming cost V 8 bases and J 7 bases, with 15 bases left between them. This CDR3 spans 13 amino acids. From germline, CDR1 is SGHVS and CDR2 FNYEAQ. CDR3: CASRSGGGNEQFF. In DNA, the CDR3 is TGTGCCAGCCGTTCCGGGGGCGGGAATGAGCAGTTCTTC.

This clonotype has just a few counts. The chain couples TRBV6-5 to TRBJ2-7; D not certain. Germline loops: CDR1 MNHEY, CDR2 SVGAGI. The CDR3 contains 14 residues. V was trimmed by 2 bases and J by 2 bases, leaving 10 bases between them. CDR3 bases: TGTGCCAGCAGTTACGGATATCAGCCCTACGAGCAGTACTTC. Translated, it gives CASSYGYQPYEQYF.

This clonotype was counted at least ten times. The rearrangement links TRBV9 to TRBJ2-1, with 9 bases fitting TRBD2. This CDR3 is 15 amino acids long. Looked up from germline, CDR1 is SGDLS and CDR2 is YYNGEE. Trimming removed 4 bases from V and 6 bases from J; junction bases left unmatched: 8. CDR3 sequence: CASSSPGLAFNEQFF. The CDR3 DNA follows: TGTGCCAGCAGCTCTCCGGGACTAGCTTTCAATGAGCAGTTCTTC.

The chain carries TRBV25-1 and TRBJ2-1; D ambiguous. This CDR3 is 12 amino acids long. Germline CDR1 and CDR2: MGHDK and SYGVNS. V dropped 6 bases and J dropped 10 bases, with 13 bases sitting between them. The CDR3 loop is CASSPLVIEQFF. CDR3 DNA sequence: TGTGCCAGCAGCCCCCTAGTAATAGAGCAGTTCTTC.

This chain uses TRBV7-2 with TRBJ2-7; D call uncertain. The CDR3 length is 15 residues. The V gene's germline CDR1 is SGHTA and CDR2 FQGNSA. The V and J ends lost 1 base and 0 bases respectively, with 10 bases between them. In DNA, the CDR3 is TGTGCCAGCAGCTTAGGACTTTCTTACTCCTACGAGCAGTACTTC. It codes for CASSLGLSYSYEQYF. Combining the CDR3 with reference TRBV7-2 and TRBJ2-7 gives the whole variable domain GAGVSQSPSNKVTEKGKDVELRCDPISGHTALYWYRQSLGQGLEFLIYFQGNSAPDKSGLPSDRFSAERTGGSVSTLTIQRTQQEDSAVYLCASSLGLSYSYEQYFGPGTRLTVT.

The V gene is TRBV4-2, the J gene TRBJ2-7, with 9 positions matching TRBD2. CDR1 LGHNA and CDR2 YNFKEQ come from the germline V gene. The V segment lost 5 bases and the J segment 5 bases; nucleotides outside the gene matches: 13. This CDR3 contains 16 residues. Here the CDR3 DNA reads TGTGCCAGCAGCATACGAAGACTAGCGGCCGAGAACGAGCAGTACTTC. This encodes CASSIRRLAAENEQYF.

The V call is TRBV5-1, the J call TRBJ2-2, with D possibly TRBD1 on 6 matching bases. Germline V gene sequence: CDR1 SGHRS, CDR2 YFSETQ. The V and J ends lost 2 bases and 3 bases respectively, with 11 bases between them. The CDR3 runs to 15 residues. CDR3 amino acids: CASSFSTGYTGELFF. The DNA for the CDR3 is TGCGCCAGCAGCTTTTCGACAGGATACACCGGGGAGCTGTTTTTT.

The chain combines TRBV5-1 with TRBJ2-1; D possibly matches TRBD1 or TRBD2 (6 bases each). V was trimmed by 0 bases and J by 8 bases, leaving 15 bases between them. Germline lookup yields CDR1 SGHRS and CDR2 YFSETQ. The CDR3 is 15 amino acids. Here the CDR3 reads CASSLEGPGGDEQFF. In DNA form, the CDR3 reads TGCGCCAGCAGCTTGGAAGGACCCGGGGGCGATGAGCAGTTCTTC.

This clonotype was seen only a few times. The rearrangement links TRBV12-3 or TRBV12-4 to TRBJ1-2; TRBD1 might be the D (6 bases). V dropped 3 bases and J dropped 2 bases, with 13 bases sitting between them. This CDR3 comprises 15 residues. The CDR3 region is CASSLRGEGNYGYTF. The DNA of the CDR3 is TGTGCCAGCAGTTTGAGGGGGGAAGGGAACTATGGCTACACCTTC.

The chain combines TRBV7-9 with TRBJ2-3; D perhaps matches TRBD2 (5 bases). Germline values: CDR1 SEHNR, CDR2 FQNEAQ (reference sequence). Trimming shortened V by 3 bases and J by 2 bases, and 9 bases separated the two germline ends. The CDR3 totals 14 residues. The CDR3 loop reads CASSFSRVTDTQYF. CDR3 nucleotides: TGTGCCAGCAGCTTCTCGCGGGTCACAGATACGCAGTATTTT. Full variable domain (rest looked up from reference TRBV7-9 and TRBJ2-3): DTGVSQNPRHKITKRGQNVTFRCDPISEHNRLYWYRQTLGQGPEFLTYFQNEAQLEKSRLLSDRFSAERPKGSFSTLEIQRTEQGDSAMYLCASSFSRVTDTQYFGPGTRLTVL.

The chain employs TRBV5-1 and TRBJ1-2, with D hard to call. The CDR3 contains 14 residues. Germline V gene lookup returns CDR1 SGHRS and CDR2 YFSETQ. The germline V and J ends were trimmed by 6 bases and 4 bases, with 16 bases remaining between them. Here the CDR3 reads CASKESLNPYGYTF. CDR3 nucleotides: TGCGCCAGCAAGGAGAGCCTAAACCCCTATGGCTACACCTTC.

This clonotype was detected a few times. V usage is TRBV5-1 and J usage is TRBJ2-5, with 10 bases aligning to TRBD2. CDR1 and CDR2 (germline): SGHRS, YFSETQ. There are 20 residues in the CDR3. V lost 1 base and J lost 1; bases outside the gene matches: 16. The CDR3 spells CASSLSSGRVPNTLQETQYF. The CDR3 bases are TGCGCCAGCAGCTTGTCAAGCGGGAGGGTACCTAACACCCTCCAAGAGACCCAGTACTTC. The full variable domain, with the rest looked up from reference TRBV5-1 and TRBJ2-5, is KAGVTQTPRYLIKTRGQQVTLSCSPISGHRSVSWYQQTPGQGLQFLFEYFSETQRNKGNFPGRFSGRQFSNSRSEMNVSTLELGDSALYLCASSLSSGRVPNTLQETQYFGPGTRLLVL.

The V call is TRBV19, the J call TRBJ2-7; TRBD2 might be the D (6 bases). CDR1 is LNHDA and CDR2 is SQIVND in the germline V gene (reference sequence). Deletions cut 3 bases from V and 2 bases from J, with 14 bases between. This CDR3 is built from 15 residues. The chain's CDR3 is CASSISRGTAYEQYF. The DNA of the CDR3 is TGTGCCAGTAGTATCTCAAGAGGGACTGCCTACGAGCAGTACTTC.

This clonotype was seen at least ten times. The V and J genes are TRBV4-1 and TRBJ1-1, with TRBD1 matching over 7 bases. The J segment lost 8 bases and the V segment lost 8 bases, leaving 5 bases of the junction unmatched. Germline CDR1 is MGHRA and CDR2 is YSYEKL. The CDR3 spans 11 residues. The CDR3 DNA follows: TGCGCCAGCCTCAAGGGGGCGGAAGCTTTCTTT. It codes for CASLKGAEAFF.

V gene TRBV4-1 combines with J gene TRBJ2-2; D gene ambiguous. The V and J ends lost 0 bases and 6 bases respectively, with 11 bases between them. CDR3 size: 15 residues. Germline-derived CDR1 and CDR2 are MGHRA and YSYEKL. In DNA, the CDR3 is TGCGCCAGCAGCCAAGATCGGCCTTTAGCCGGGGAGCTGTTTTTT. Translating gives CASSQDRPLAGELFF.

This clonotype has only a few counts. This chain links TRBV27 with TRBJ2-7; 10 bases are shared with TRBD2. V shed 2 bases and J 3 bases; nucleotides not matched to a gene: 4. The CDR3 is made up of 15 amino acids. Per the germline V gene, CDR1 is MNHEY and CDR2 is SMNVEV (reference sequence). The CDR3 DNA follows: TGTGCCAGCAGTTTAGTGGGACTAGCGAACTACGAGCAGTACTTC. It specifies CASSLVGLANYEQYF.

This clonotype was recorded many times. The V gene is TRBV6-4, the J gene TRBJ2-1, with 14 bases fitting TRBD2. V shed 2 bases, J shed 8 bases, and the junction held 2 bases outside the gene matches. The CDR3 has 15 amino acids. CDR1 is MRHNA, CDR2 SNTAGT, per germline. The CDR3 sequence is CASSDRLAGGDEQFF. The CDR3 DNA is TGTGCCAGCAGTGACCGACTAGCGGGAGGGGATGAGCAGTTCTTC.

This clonotype was recorded a few times. V gene TRBV7-6 combines with J gene TRBJ2-7; 8 nucleotides align to TRBD1. The CDR3 runs to 19 residues. The trim removed 2 bases at V and 4 bases at J, leaving 19 bases unmatched. The germline gives CDR1 SGHVS, CDR2 FNYEAQ. CDR3 residues: CASSLKATSGTGGRYEQYF. For the CDR3, the DNA is TGTGCCAGCAGCTTAAAGGCTACTTCTGGAACAGGGGGTCGTTACGAGCAGTACTTC.

The rearrangement links TRBV29-1 to TRBJ1-3, with unresolved D. V dropped 3 bases and J dropped 0 bases, with 6 bases sitting between them. CDR1 is SQVTM, CDR2 ANQGSEA, per germline. The CDR3 is 13 residues long. CDR3: CSVEGSSGNTIYF. Written as DNA, the CDR3 is TGCAGCGTTGAGGGCAGCTCTGGAAACACCATATATTTT.